This T cell receptor (beta chain) was recorded in a study of T cell clonality in common variable immunodeficiency. Findings and caveats of the study: Authors noted CVID clonality's cause needs subpopulation repertoire sequencing. TCRbeta clonality was increased in CVID versus healthy controls. Fewer TCRbeta clones were shared among CVID subjects than controls.

TCRdb's copy holds only in-frame clones and misses some; the assay was immunoSEQ multiplex PCR. This repertoire holds around 47,000 clones, and none appear only once. At least ten counts were recorded for this clone. No antigen is known for it. The CDR3 end lies 3 residues beyond the end of the read and is filled in from the germline J gene. Germline V gene lookup returns CDR1 LNHDA and CDR2 SQIVND (reference sequence). V was shortened by 6 bases and J by 5 bases, with 10 bases between the two germline ends. The CDR3 has 12 amino acids. Sequenced material: peripheral blood mononuclear cells. This clonotype was sampled from a person aged 18 to 75 in good health. The chain employs TRBV19 and TRBJ1-1; the D is unclear. CDR3 bases read: TGTGCCAGTAGACAACAGAATACTGAA. This sequence encodes CASRQQNTE. In full, the CDR3 is CASRQQNTEAFF.